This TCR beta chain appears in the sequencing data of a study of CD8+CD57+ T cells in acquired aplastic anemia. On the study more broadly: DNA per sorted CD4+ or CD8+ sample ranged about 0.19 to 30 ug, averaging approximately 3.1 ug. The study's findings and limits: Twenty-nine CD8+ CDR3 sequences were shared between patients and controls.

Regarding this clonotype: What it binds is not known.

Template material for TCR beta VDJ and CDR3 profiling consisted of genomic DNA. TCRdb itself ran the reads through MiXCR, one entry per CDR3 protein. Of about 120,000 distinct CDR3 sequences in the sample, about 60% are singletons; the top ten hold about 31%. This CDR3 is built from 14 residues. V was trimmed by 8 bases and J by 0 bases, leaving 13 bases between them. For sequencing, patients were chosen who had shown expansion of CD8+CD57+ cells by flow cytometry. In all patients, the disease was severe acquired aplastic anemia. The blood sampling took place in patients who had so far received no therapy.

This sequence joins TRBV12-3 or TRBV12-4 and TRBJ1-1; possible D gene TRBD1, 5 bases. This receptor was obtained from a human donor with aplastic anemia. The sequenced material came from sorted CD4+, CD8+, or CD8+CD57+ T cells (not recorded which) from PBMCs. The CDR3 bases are TGTGCCAGCGGGCTTCAGACAGTGAACACTGAAGCTTTCTTT. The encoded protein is CASGLQTVNTEAFF.